This T cell receptor (beta chain) is drawn from a study of blood T cell repertoires in COVID-19. Whole-study context: Sources were T cells, B-cell-depleted T cells, or PBMCs; the material itself was cDNA or gDNA.

The CDR3 length is 13 residues. Germline V gene lookup returns CDR1 SGHVS and CDR2 FNYEAQ. The V gene lost 2 bases and the J gene lost 7 bases, with 8 bases spanning the gap. Original handling: For nucleated cells, counts were estimated from reference gene primer amplification. TCRdb's copy holds only in-frame clones and misses some; the assay was immunoSEQ multiplex PCR. From that table come the V and J calls and clone size; the DNA was used to work out D and trimming. The table records more than 50,000 clones, approximately 89% of them present only once. The TCR sequence derives from a man aged 55 to 70 with active COVID-19. Sequenced material: peripheral blood. The chain carries TRBV7-6 and TRBJ2-2; maybe TRBD2 (6 bases). The CDR3 protein is CASSLRGGGELFF. The CDR3 region has the DNA TGTGCCAGCAGCTTAAGGGGAGGCGGGGAGCTGTTTTTT. The full variable domain, completed using reference TRBV7-6 and TRBJ2-2, is GAGVSQSPRYKVTKRGQDVALRCDPISGHVSLYWYRQALGQGPEFLTYFNYEAQQDKSGLPNDRFSAERPEGSISTLTIQRTEQRDSAMYRCASSLRGGGELFFGEGSRLTVL.